This passage covers 8 T cell receptor beta chains from one sample sequenced in a study of response to subunit inactivated influenza vaccine (dated by TCRdb to between 2017 and 2018). Library prep was done by RT-PCR. Sequencing took place on an Illumina HiSeq 2500. TCRdb's own reprocessing of the public reads used fastp at Q25 and MiXCR and kept productive beta chains. All rows with the same CDR3 protein become a single entry with the most common DNA and genes. Present in this sample are around 530,000 distinct CDR3 sequences, about 10% of which were seen just once. Of the sample, roughly 10% is held by the ten largest clones. The sample consisted of PBMCs from blood, taken on the day of vaccination. These receptors came from a man over 45 who received an inactivated influenza vaccine. Donor details come from another sample of the same person, matched by shared clones.

The table lists this clonotype with a few counts. The rearrangement uses TRBV2 and TRBJ2-3, with 7 positions matching TRBD1. Germline lookup yields CDR1 SNHLY and CDR2 FYNNEI. The CDR3 totals 16 residues. With V trimmed by 5 bases and J by 0 bases, 8 bases remained unmatched. The CDR3 DNA is TGTGCCAGCAGTCTGGGGGACAGTACTAGCACAGATACGCAGTATTTT. It is translated as CASSLGDSTSTDTQYF.

This clonotype was recorded at least ten times. The chain employs TRBV7-9 and TRBJ2-2; D may be TRBD2 (6 bases). The CDR3 is 14 amino acids. V gave up 3 bases and J gave up 7 bases, with 12 bases separating them. Germline CDR1 and CDR2: SEHNR and FQNEAQ (reference sequence). The DNA for the CDR3 is TGTGCCAGCAGCTTGGAGGGGTCAGTCGGGGAGCTGTTTTTT. This encodes CASSLEGSVGELFF.

The rearrangement links TRBV6-2 or TRBV6-3 to TRBJ2-1, with 9 bases identical to TRBD2. V trimming: 5 bases; J trimming: 0 bases; junction bases outside the gene matches: 2. Germline V gives CDR1 MNHEY, CDR2 SVGEGT. The CDR3 sequence is 15 residues long. This CDR3 reads CASSKGLASYNEQFF. The CDR3 coding sequence is TGTGCCAGCAGTAAGGGACTAGCCTCCTACAATGAGCAGTTCTTC.

This clonotype was detected only a few times. This chain links TRBV12-3 or TRBV12-4 with TRBJ2-5, with D possibly matching TRBD1 (5 bases). V was clipped by 0 bases and J by 5 bases, with 10 bases between them. This CDR3 is built from 14 residues. The CDR3 region is CASSLAQGDETQYF. Written as DNA, the CDR3 is TGTGCCAGCAGTTTAGCCCAGGGTGACGAGACCCAGTACTTC.

The chain carries TRBV5-1 and TRBJ2-3; tentatively, D is TRBD2 (5 bases). The CDR3 spans 14 residues. Per the germline V gene, CDR1 is SGHRS and CDR2 is YFSETQ. Trimming cost V 7 bases and J 1 base, with 13 bases left between them. CDR3 DNA: TGCGCCAGCTTGGGCCGGGGAGGCACAGATACGCAGTATTTT. Translating it yields CASLGRGGTDTQYF.

This clonotype showed up many times. The chain uses TRBV28 and TRBJ2-3, with D maybe TRBD2 (6 bases). The CDR3 loop spans 17 amino acids. The V end was cut by 5 bases, the J end by 4 bases, with 22 bases between. Germline V gives CDR1 MDHEN, CDR2 SYDVKM. CDR3 nucleotide sequence: TGTGCCAGCAGTACATACCGGGACTCGGCGGGCCCAGATACGCAGTATTTT. It yields the protein CASSTYRDSAGPDTQYF.

This chain joins TRBV28 and TRBJ2-5; either TRBD1 or TRBD2 may fit D (5 bases each). V was clipped by 7 bases and J by 3 bases, with 12 bases between them. There are 13 residues in the CDR3. Germline V CDR1 and CDR2: MDHEN, SYDVKM. DNA of the CDR3: TGTGCCAGCACCCCGGGGACGGAAGAGACCCAGTACTTC. This gives the protein CASTPGTEETQYF.

This clonotype was counted a few times. The gene calls are TRBV6-5 and TRBJ2-5; 8 bases map to TRBD2. With V trimmed by 0 bases and J by 2 bases, 5 bases remained unmatched. The CDR3 loop spans 16 amino acids. Per the germline V gene, CDR1 is MNHEY and CDR2 is SVGAGI. CDR3 amino acids: CASSYSAGGRQETQYF. CDR3 nucleotides: TGTGCCAGCAGTTACTCGGCGGGGGGCCGTCAAGAGACCCAGTACTTC.